What follows describes a single T cell receptor (beta chain). No antigen is known for it. CDR1 is MNHEY and CDR2 is SMNVEV in the germline V gene (reference sequence). Trimming cost V 2 bases and J 2 bases, with 10 bases left between them. The CDR3 extends over 14 amino acids. This record comes from a study of T cells in localized non-small cell lung cancer. General study points: Tumor trailed uninvolved adjacent lung in T cell clonality, which peaked there.

The table came from immunoSEQ multiplex PCR; TCRdb's copy has only in-frame clones and leaves some out. This repertoire shows approximately 76,000 clones, around 84% found once; its top ten account for about a tenth. The rearrangement uses TRBV27 and TRBJ2-7; D is uncertain. This receptor was identified in an older female donor with stage I lung adenocarcinoma. The input for sequencing was peripheral blood, taken before any cancer treatment. This CDR3 is CASSLGAQTYEQYF. CDR3 bases: TGTGCCAGCAGTTTAGGAGCACAGACCTACGAGCAGTACTTC.